This T cell receptor (beta chain) was found in a study of T cells after somatic rescue of genetic block. Profiling relied on immunoSEQ multiplex PCR, and the TCRdb table lists in-frame clones only, not all of them. The sample has approximately 88,000 clones; more than 80% are singletons. Material for sequencing was peripheral blood mononuclear cells (PBMCs). The receptor was isolated from a woman aged 18-29 years.

CDR3 bases: TGTGCCAGCAGTGAAACTCCTAGGTACGAGCAGTACTTC. It yields the protein CASSETPRYEQYF. The V gene is TRBV6-1, the J gene TRBJ2-7; D is ambiguous. The ends were cut back, 2 bases at V and 4 bases at J, with 9 bases in the middle. CDR1 is MNHNS, CDR2 SASEGT, per germline. CDR3 length: 13 residues.